The T cell receptor beta chain under discussion was sequenced for a study of sequential checkpoint blockade in melanoma. Treatment reported: randomized to nivolumab then ipilimumab (arm A) or the reverse (arm B). Measured with immunoSEQ multiplex PCR; TCRdb has only the in-frame clones, and not every one. The table has around 15,000 clones, approximately 80% seen once; the top ten hold approximately 30%. Deletions cut 6 bases from V and 3 bases from J, with 5 bases between. This CDR3 region has 11 residues. Germline CDR1 DFQATT, CDR2 SNEGSKA (reference sequence). The input for sequencing was CD8+ T cells sorted from blood (inferred from file names), taken from a patient given nivolumab and ipilimumab in sequence. The sequence came from a human donor with melanoma. This chain links TRBV20-1 with TRBJ2-2; D is uncertain. CDR3 bases: TGCAGTGCCGCGTACACCGGGGAGCTGTTTTTT. Translated: CSAAYTGELFF.